The rows below give T cell receptor beta chains drawn from one sample of a study of T cell changes during pregnancy in multiple sclerosis. Repertoires were generated with immunoSEQ multiplex PCR, while TCRdb's copy carries only in-frame clones and drops some. The sample records about 58,000 clones, less than 95% being singletons. Sequencing was performed on CD4+ T cells from peripheral blood mononuclear cells, taken after pregnancy. These receptors all stem from a female donor in good health, enrolled as a control in a pregnancy study. CDR3s include the opening cysteine and the closing phenylalanine or tryptophan. Fields, in order: clone size, J gene, D gene, V gene, CDR3 protein, CDR3 DNA. A D gene is named only where the DNA matches it firmly. Clone size is stated in some rows and not others, as once, few, many or a class when expanded.

clone size: NA
J gene: TRBJ2-4
D gene: NA
V gene: TRBV6-1
CDR3 protein: CASSDAPWGERNIQYF
CDR3 DNA: TGTGCCAGCAGTGACGCCCCATGGGGGGAGAGGAACATTCAGTACTTC

clone size: few
J gene: TRBJ1-6
D gene: NA
V gene: TRBV27
CDR3 protein: CASSSSPSPLHF
CDR3 DNA: TGTGCCAGCAGTTCATCCCCATCACCCCTCCACTTT

clone size: NA
J gene: TRBJ2-7
D gene: NA
V gene: TRBV19
CDR3 protein: CASSIQFGPYEQYF
CDR3 DNA: TGTGCCAGTAGTATTCAGTTTGGGCCCTACGAGCAGTACTTC

clone size: NA
J gene: TRBJ2-2
D gene: NA
V gene: TRBV7-3
CDR3 protein: CASSPQEIGNTGELFF
CDR3 DNA: TGTGCCAGCAGCCCCCAGGAAATTGGGAACACCGGGGAGCTGTTTTTT

clone size: NA
J gene: TRBJ2-5
D gene: TRBD1
V gene: TRBV19
CDR3 protein: CASSASRTGQETQYF
CDR3 DNA: TGTGCCAGTAGTGCCAGTAGGACAGGCCAAGAGACCCAGTACTTC

clone size: NA
J gene: TRBJ2-7
D gene: TRBD1
V gene: TRBV2
CDR3 protein: CASSAAYGQGAYEQYF
CDR3 DNA: TGTGCCAGCAGTGCGGCCTATGGACAGGGGGCCTACGAGCAGTACTTC

clone size: NA
J gene: TRBJ2-5
D gene: NA
V gene: TRBV11-2
CDR3 protein: CASSQPGETQYF
CDR3 DNA: TGTGCCAGCAGCCAACCGGGGGAGACCCAGTACTTC

clone size: NA
J gene: TRBJ2-1
D gene: TRBD2
V gene: TRBV7-3
CDR3 protein: CASSLLAGEFVNEQFF
CDR3 DNA: TGTGCCAGCAGCTTACTAGCGGGGGAATTTGTTAATGAGCAGTTCTTC

clone size: NA
J gene: TRBJ1-4
D gene: TRBD1
V gene: TRBV5-1
CDR3 protein: CASSSMYGQVNEKLFF
CDR3 DNA: TGCGCCAGCAGCTCAATGTACGGACAGGTTAATGAAAAACTGTTTTTT

clone size: NA
J gene: TRBJ1-2
D gene: TRBD1
V gene: TRBV5-6
CDR3 protein: CASSLQGSYGYTF
CDR3 DNA: TGTGCCAGCAGTTTACAGGGGTCCTATGGCTACACCTTC

clone size: NA
J gene: TRBJ2-1
D gene: NA
V gene: TRBV19
CDR3 protein: CASLGYNEQFF
CDR3 DNA: TGTGCCAGCCTAGGTTACAATGAGCAGTTCTTC

clone size: NA
J gene: TRBJ1-2
D gene: TRBD1
V gene: TRBV27
CDR3 protein: CASSFREGTGSYRYTF
CDR3 DNA: TGTGCCAGCAGTTTTCGAGAGGGGACAGGTTCTTATCGCTACACCTTC

clone size: NA
J gene: TRBJ2-6
D gene: NA
V gene: TRBV11-3
CDR3 protein: CASSSSDRFTLWDANVLTF
CDR3 DNA: TGTGCCAGCAGCTCCAGTGACAGGTTCACTCTCTGGGATGCCAACGTCCTGACTTTC

clone size: once
J gene: TRBJ1-2
D gene: TRBD1
V gene: TRBV4-3
CDR3 protein: CASSARQGAYGYTF
CDR3 DNA: TGCGCCAGCAGCGCCAGACAGGGCGCCTATGGCTACACCTTC

clone size: NA
J gene: TRBJ1-2
D gene: NA
V gene: TRBV20-1
CDR3 protein: CSGGHLYGYTF
CDR3 DNA: TGCAGTGGGGGACATCTCTATGGCTACACCTTC